Listed here are 3 T cell receptor beta chains from one sample, sequenced in a study of blood T cell repertoires in COVID-19. Produced via immunoSEQ multiplex PCR; TCRdb's table is partial and in-frame only. Found here are some 110,000 clones, less than 85% of them singletons; the top ten hold under 3%. The sequenced sample was peripheral blood. These receptor sequences come from a man aged 25 to 45 with acute or convalescent COVID-19.

The genes are TRBV25-1 and TRBJ1-2, with D uncertain. Germline loops: CDR1 MGHDK, CDR2 SYGVNS. Trimming removed 5 bases at V and 1 base at J, with 11 bases between. The CDR3 is 14 residues long. CDR3 nucleotide sequence: TGTGCCAGCAGTCCCCCCCAGATTAACTATGGCTACACCTTC. Translated: CASSPPQINYGYTF.

The chain couples TRBV2 to TRBJ1-1; D is possibly TRBD1 (6 bases). CDR1 and CDR2 from the germline V gene are SNHLY and FYNNEI. The CDR3 is made up of 14 amino acids. V was clipped by 4 bases and J by 2 bases, with 11 bases between them. In DNA, the CDR3 is TGTGCCAGCAGTGGATTAGGGGGAAACACTGAAGCTTTCTTT. Protein product: CASSGLGGNTEAFF.

The table lists this clone with a count of one. The V gene is TRBV3-1 (or the pseudogene TRBV3-2), the J gene TRBJ2-1; 8 bases agree with TRBD1. Germline lookup yields CDR1 LGHDT and CDR2 YNNKEL (reference sequence). With V trimmed by 3 bases and J by 8 bases, 9 bases remained unmatched. The CDR3 is made up of 15 amino acids. This CDR3 reads CASSHQGARHDEQFF. In DNA form, the CDR3 reads TGTGCCAGCAGCCATCAGGGGGCCCGACATGATGAGCAGTTCTTC.